Listed here is a single T cell receptor beta chain. Amplified TCR beta CDR3 regions came from RNA transcripts. First-round RT-PCR with HTBI primers amplified the TCR CDR3 region. TCRdb ran MiXCR on the multiplex PCR reads and lists one entry per CDR3 protein. The table lists 800,000 or so distinct CDR3 sequences, over 35% of them singletons. The data were obtained in a study of T cells in Graves' hyperthyroidism and ophthalmopathy. Germline V gene lookup returns CDR1 SGHDT and CDR2 YYEEEE. V shed 4 bases and J shed 3 bases, with 17 bases lying between them. The CDR3 covers 15 residues. This receptor was identified in a man younger than 30 with Graves' hyperthyroidism. The chain carries TRBV5-6 and TRBJ2-7; D may be TRBD2 (7 bases). Sequencing input: blood. The CDR3 DNA reads TGTGCCAGCAGCCCCCGTTGGGAGGGGGACTACGAGCAGTACTTC. Translated, it gives CASSPRWEGDYEQYF.